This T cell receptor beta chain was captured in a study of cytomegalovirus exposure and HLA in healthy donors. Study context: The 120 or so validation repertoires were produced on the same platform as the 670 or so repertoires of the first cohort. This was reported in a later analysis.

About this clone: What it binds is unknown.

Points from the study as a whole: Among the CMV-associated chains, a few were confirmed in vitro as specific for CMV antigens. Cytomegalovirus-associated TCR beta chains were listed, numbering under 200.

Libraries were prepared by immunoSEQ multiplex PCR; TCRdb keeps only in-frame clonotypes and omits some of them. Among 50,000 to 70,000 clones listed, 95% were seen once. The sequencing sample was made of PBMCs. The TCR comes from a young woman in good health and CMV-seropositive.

Here the CDR3 DNA reads TGTGCCAGCAGCCCCCGGACAGGGGGAGGGGAAAAACTGTTTTTT. Its protein product is CASSPRTGGGEKLFF. The chain carries TRBV7-9 and TRBJ1-4; 10 positions match TRBD1. The V gene's germline CDR1 is SEHNR and CDR2 FQNEAQ (reference sequence). The V segment lost 5 bases and the J segment 8 bases; nucleotides outside the gene matches: 8. The CDR3 has 15 residues.